This T cell receptor beta chain appears in the sequencing data of a study of beta chain features in type 1 diabetes. Looking at the study overall: In all, approximately 100,000,000 sorted cells from all samples were analyzed.

Germline CDR1 and CDR2: MGHDK and SYGVNS. The CDR3 spans 12 residues. V lost 6 bases to trimming and J lost 11 bases, with 16 bases between them. Expressed TCRB transcripts got sequenced, as all isolated RNA was reverse transcribed. Method: immunoSEQ multiplex PCR; TCRdb's copy keeps in-frame clones and lacks some. The repertoire holds under 250,000 clones, with 25% to 30% as singletons. A single heparinised draw of about 120 mL on average was taken per donor. Without exception, sorted populations had purity beyond 95%. This clone came up a few times. V and J are TRBV25-1 and TRBJ1-1; no clear D. This receptor was taken from a man younger than 40 in good health. Sample: central memory CD4+ T cells from blood. The CDR3 DNA sequence: TGTGCCAGCAGGAGGGCCCCAGGTAGGGCTTTCTTT. Amino acids: CASRRAPGRAFF. The full variable domain, rest sourced from reference TRBV25-1 and TRBJ1-1, is EADIYQTPRYLVIGTGKKITLECSQTMGHDKMYWYQQDPGMELHLIHYSYGVNSTEKGDLSSESTVSRIRTEHFPLTLESARPSHTSQYLCASRRAPGRAFFGQGTRLTVV.